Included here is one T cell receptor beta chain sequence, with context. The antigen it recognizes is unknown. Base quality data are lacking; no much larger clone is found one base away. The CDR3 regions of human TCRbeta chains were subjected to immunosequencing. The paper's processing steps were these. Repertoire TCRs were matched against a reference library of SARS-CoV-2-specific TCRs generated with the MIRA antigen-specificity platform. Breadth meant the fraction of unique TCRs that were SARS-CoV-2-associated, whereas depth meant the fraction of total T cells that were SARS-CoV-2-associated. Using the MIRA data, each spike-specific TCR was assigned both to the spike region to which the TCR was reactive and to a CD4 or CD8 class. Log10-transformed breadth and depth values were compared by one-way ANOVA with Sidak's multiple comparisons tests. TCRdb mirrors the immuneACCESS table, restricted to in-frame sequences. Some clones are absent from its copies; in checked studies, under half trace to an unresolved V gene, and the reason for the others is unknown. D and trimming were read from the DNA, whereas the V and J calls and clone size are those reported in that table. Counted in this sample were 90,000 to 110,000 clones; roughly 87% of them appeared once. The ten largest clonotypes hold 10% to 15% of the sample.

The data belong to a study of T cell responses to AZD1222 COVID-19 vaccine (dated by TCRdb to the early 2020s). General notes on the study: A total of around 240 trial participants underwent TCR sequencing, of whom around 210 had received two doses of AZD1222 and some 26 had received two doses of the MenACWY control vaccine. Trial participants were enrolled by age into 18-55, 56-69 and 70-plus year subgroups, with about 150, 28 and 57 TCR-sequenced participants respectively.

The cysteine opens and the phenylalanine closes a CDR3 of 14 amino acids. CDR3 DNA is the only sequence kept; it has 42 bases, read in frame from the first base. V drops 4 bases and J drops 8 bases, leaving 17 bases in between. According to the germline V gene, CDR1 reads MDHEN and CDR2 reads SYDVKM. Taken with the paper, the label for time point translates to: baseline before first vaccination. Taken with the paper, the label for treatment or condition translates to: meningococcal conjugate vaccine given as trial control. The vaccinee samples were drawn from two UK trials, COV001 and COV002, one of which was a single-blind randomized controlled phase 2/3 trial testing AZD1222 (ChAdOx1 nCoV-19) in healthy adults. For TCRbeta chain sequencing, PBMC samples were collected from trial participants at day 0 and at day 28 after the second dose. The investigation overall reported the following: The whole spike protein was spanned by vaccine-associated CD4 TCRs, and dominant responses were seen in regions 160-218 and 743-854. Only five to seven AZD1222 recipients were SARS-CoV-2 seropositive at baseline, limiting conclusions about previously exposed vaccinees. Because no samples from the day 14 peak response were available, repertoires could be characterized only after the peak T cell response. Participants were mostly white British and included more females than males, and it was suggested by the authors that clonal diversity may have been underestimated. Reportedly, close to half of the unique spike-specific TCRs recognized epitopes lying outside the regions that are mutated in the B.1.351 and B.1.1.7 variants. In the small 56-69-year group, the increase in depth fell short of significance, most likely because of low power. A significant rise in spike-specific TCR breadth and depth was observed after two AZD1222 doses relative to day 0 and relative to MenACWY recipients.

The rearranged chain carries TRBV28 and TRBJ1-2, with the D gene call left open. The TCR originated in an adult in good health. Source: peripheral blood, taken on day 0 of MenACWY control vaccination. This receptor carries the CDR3 CASSSLVTEKGYTF. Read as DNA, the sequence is TGTGCCAGCAGTTCCCTCGTAACCGAGAAGGGCTACACCTTC.